A single sample gave rise to the 24 T cell receptor beta chains below, sequenced in a study of blood T cells in healthy people across ages (dated by TCRdb to 2013 to 2016). Library construction relied on 5' RACE. For sequencing, an Illumina HiSeq 2500 was employed. A second PCR of about 6 to 11 cycles was performed with a sample-barcoded 5' primer and a J-beta primer mix. Starting from the raw public reads, TCRdb applied fastp trimming at Q25, assembled clones with MiXCR and retained in-frame beta chains. Each record represents a unique CDR3 protein, reported with the most common genes and DNA among its rows. This sample holds hundreds of thousands of distinct CDR3 sequences; 49% were observed only once. The ten largest clones represent 25% to 35% of the sample. Sequencing used blood. The receptors here all came from an older woman in good health.

V is TRBV27 and J is TRBJ2-7; D is possibly TRBD2 (5 bases). Looked up from germline, CDR1 is MNHEY and CDR2 is SMNVEV (reference sequence). The CDR3 length is 12 residues. V was shortened by 3 bases and J by 10 bases, with 13 bases between the two germline ends. The DNA of the CDR3 is TGTGCCAGCAGTTTGAATAAGGGAGTTCAGTACTTC. Translating gives CASSLNKGVQYF.

This chain uses TRBV6-2 or TRBV6-3 with TRBJ2-3; tentatively, D is TRBD1 or TRBD2 (5 bases each). Germline V gives CDR1 MNHEY, CDR2 SVGEGT. The CDR3 runs 12 residues. Trimming pared 6 bases from V and 3 bases from J, leaving 7 bases between. DNA for the CDR3: TGTGCCAGCAGGGGGGTAACAGATACGCAGTATTTT. Translation gives CASRGVTDTQYF.

This clonotype has only a few counts. The chain uses TRBV20-1 and TRBJ2-5; no clear D. This CDR3 has 12 residues. CDR1 and CDR2 (germline): DFQATT, SNEGSKA (reference sequence). The CDR3 protein is CSTSIPQETQYF. In nucleotides, the CDR3 is TGCAGCACCAGCATCCCACAAGAGACCCAGTACTTC.

V and J are TRBV5-1 and TRBJ2-7; weak D call: TRBD1 (5 bases). V was shortened by 4 bases and J by 5 bases, with 16 bases between the two germline ends. CDR3 length equals 14 residues. CDR1 SGHRS and CDR2 YFSETQ come from the germline V gene. The CDR3 DNA sequence: TGCGCCAGCAGCCGGACCCCAGGGATTAACGAGCAGTACTTC. Translating gives CASSRTPGINEQYF.

This chain connects TRBV7-2 to TRBJ2-2, with D possibly being TRBD2 (6 bases). CDR3 length equals 13 residues. Between the trimmed V and J ends, which lost 4 bases and 7 bases, there was a span of 10 bases. Per germline, CDR1 SGHTA and CDR2 FQGNSA. The CDR3 region has the DNA TGTGCCAGCAGCTCGCAAGCGGGCGGGGAGCTGTTTTTT. This codes for CASSSQAGGELFF. The variable domain in full, with the rest retrieved from reference TRBV7-2 and TRBJ2-2, is GAGVSQSPSNKVTEKGKDVELRCDPISGHTALYWYRQSLGQGLEFLIYFQGNSAPDKSGLPSDRFSAERTGGSVSTLTIQRTQQEDSAVYLCASSSQAGGELFFGEGSRLTVL.

In the case of this clonotype: A much larger clone differs by one base, so this may be a read error. This chain uses TRBV10-3 with TRBJ2-4, with a weak D call TRBD1 (5 bases). The J call may not be correct, given that the DNA end is closer to TRBJ2-7. Germline V CDR1 and CDR2: ENHRY, SYGVKD. The length of the CDR3 is 12 residues. Here the CDR3 DNA reads TGTGCCATCAGGGACAAGAGCTACGAGCAGTACTTC. Protein sequence: CAIRDKSYEQYF.

This chain links TRBV20-1 with TRBJ2-3; 7 bases align to TRBD2. This CDR3 spans 16 amino acids. The germline V gene encodes CDR1 DFQATT and CDR2 SNEGSKA (reference sequence). The V gene end was trimmed by 5 bases and the J gene end by 0 bases; junction bases not matched to a gene: 11. The CDR3 DNA follows: TGCAGTGCTGAAGCCGGACTAGACTATAGCACAGATACGCAGTATTTT. The encoded protein is CSAEAGLDYSTDTQYF.

This clonotype was counted once. The V call is TRBV12-3 or TRBV12-4, the J call TRBJ2-7, with 9 bases fitting TRBD2. The CDR3 covers 13 residues. The J segment lost 4 bases and the V segment lost 10 bases, leaving 8 bases of the junction unmatched. The CDR3 coding sequence is TGTGCCATCGCCGTAGCGGGAGAATACGAGCAGTACTTC. It specifies CAIAVAGEYEQYF.

This clonotype has more than one count but fewer than ten. The chain employs TRBV27 and TRBJ1-4; perhaps TRBD1 as D (5 bases). The germline gives CDR1 MNHEY, CDR2 SMNVEV (reference sequence). Trimming shortened V by 3 bases and J by 8 bases, and 19 bases separated the two germline ends. The CDR3 spans 16 residues. As DNA, the CDR3 is TGTGCCAGCAGTTTGTCCAGGTACGGGACGGAGGAAAAACTGTTTTTT. Translation: CASSLSRYGTEEKLFF.

Comment on this clonotype: The junction departs from the called germline gene at one end, perhaps through a read error. The DNA of the CDR3 is TGCGCCAGCAGCTTAGCGGGAGAAGAGGCCCAGTACTTC. Translation: CASSLAGEEAQYF. The rearrangement uses TRBV5-1 and TRBJ2-5; 8 bases match TRBD2. In germline, CDR1 is SGHRS, CDR2 YFSETQ. The CDR3 has 13 amino acids.

This clonotype has just a few counts. This rearrangement joins TRBV29-1 to TRBJ2-3; no firm D call. The CDR3 spans 12 residues. Germline lookup yields CDR1 SQVTM and CDR2 ANQGSEA. Trimming took off 0 bases at V and 6 bases at J, with 7 bases between the two ends. The chain's CDR3 is CSVEEVPDTQYF. The CDR3 nucleotides are TGCAGCGTTGAAGAAGTTCCCGATACGCAGTATTTT.

The genes are TRBV6-2 or TRBV6-3 and TRBJ1-6; 8 positions agree with TRBD1. V dropped 11 bases and J dropped 7; count of bases not matched to a gene: 13. The CDR3 spans 15 residues. CDR1 and CDR2 (germline): MNHEY, SVGEGT. The CDR3 nucleotides are TGTGCCGGCACCATCCCGGGACAGGTGAATTCACCCCTCCACTTT. This translates into CAGTIPGQVNSPLHF.

This chain uses TRBV29-1 with TRBJ1-5, with D possibly TRBD1 on 6 matching bases. The germline V gene encodes CDR1 SQVTM and CDR2 ANQGSEA. Trimming shortened V by 5 bases and J by 4 bases, and 15 bases separated the two germline ends. The CDR3 has 14 amino acids. CDR3: CSVLLDSPNQPQHF. Written as DNA, the CDR3 is TGCAGCGTTCTGCTGGACAGTCCAAATCAGCCCCAGCATTTT. Complete variable domain (other parts from reference TRBV29-1 and TRBJ1-5): SAVISQKPSRDICQRGTSLTIQCQVDSQVTMMFWYRQQPGQSLTLIATANQGSEATYESGFVIDKFPISRPNLTFSTLTVSNMSPEDSSIYLCSVLLDSPNQPQHFGDGTRLSIL.

A few counts support this clonotype. The chain links TRBV2 to TRBJ2-5; 9 nucleotides align to TRBD2. V shed 7 bases and J 0 bases; nucleotides not matched to a gene: 3. The CDR3 is 14 residues long. CDR1 is SNHLY, CDR2 FYNNEI, per germline. The CDR3 reads CASNRLADQETQYF. In DNA form, the CDR3 reads TGTGCCAGCAACCGACTAGCGGACCAAGAGACCCAGTACTTC.

This clonotype was seen a handful of times. This rearrangement joins TRBV12-5 to TRBJ2-3; D may be TRBD1 (6 bases). V lost 9 bases and J lost 3, with 10 bases in between. Germline assignment: CDR1 LGHNT and CDR2 FRNRAP. The CDR3 has 12 residues. The chain's CDR3 is CASRGRTDTQYF. The DNA of the CDR3 is TGTGCTAGCAGGGGTAGAACAGATACGCAGTATTTT.

The CDR3 spells CASSSVRAELTNEQFF. The CDR3 bases are TGTGCCAGCAGCTCCGTACGAGCGGAACTAACAAATGAGCAGTTCTTC. V usage is TRBV7-3 and J usage is TRBJ2-1; TRBD2 is a possible D gene (5 bases). Germline lookup yields CDR1 SGHTA and CDR2 FQGTGA. This CDR3 comprises 16 residues. The V and J ends lost 4 bases and 7 bases respectively, with 20 bases between them.

The rearrangement uses TRBV7-2 and TRBJ2-5; 8 nucleotides align to TRBD2. The J call may be wrong; the DNA end is better matched by TRBJ2-1. The germline V gene has CDR1 SGHTA and CDR2 FQGNSA. The CDR3 is made up of 18 amino acids. CDR3 nucleotide sequence: TGTGCCAGCAGCCCCCGGGGGCGGGAGGCCGGGATTCAAGAGACCCAGTTCTTC. It translates to CASSPRGREAGIQETQFF.

This clonotype was seen a handful of times. This chain joins TRBV7-9 and TRBJ2-1; D unresolved. CDR3 length: 11 residues. V lost 5 bases and J lost 7, with 6 bases in between. Per the germline V gene, CDR1 is SEHNR and CDR2 is FQNEAQ (reference sequence). The CDR3 spells CASSRLNEQFF. DNA for the CDR3: TGTGCCAGCAGCCGACTGAATGAGCAGTTCTTC.

Concerning this clonotype itself: The junction departs from germline at one end; a sequencing error may be responsible. The rearrangement joins TRBV4-2 to TRBJ1-1; D possibly corresponds to TRBD1 (6 bases). This CDR3 has 16 residues. CDR1 is LGHNA, CDR2 YNFKEQ, per germline. This CDR3 is CASRQVVQGRKTEAFF. CDR3 coding DNA: TGTGCCAGCAGACAAGTAGTGCAGGGGCGCAAAACTGAAGCTTTCTTT.

The V and J genes are TRBV20-1 and TRBJ2-1; maybe TRBD1 (5 bases). V lost 4 bases and J 9 bases, leaving 13 bases between the germline ends. The CDR3 is 12 amino acids. The V gene's germline CDR1 is DFQATT and CDR2 SNEGSKA (reference sequence). The CDR3 here is CSAIAQGSEQFF. Here the CDR3 DNA reads TGCAGTGCTATCGCCCAGGGTAGTGAGCAGTTCTTC.

The chain joins TRBV24-1 to TRBJ2-1; 12 positions match TRBD1. Germline V gene lookup returns CDR1 KGHDR and CDR2 SFDVKD. The CDR3 contains 16 residues. V shed 4 bases, J shed 9 bases, and the junction held 9 bases outside the gene matches. CDR3 loop: CATSDLRDRGHGEQFF. The CDR3 nucleotides read TGTGCCACCAGTGACCTCCGGGACAGGGGGCATGGTGAGCAGTTCTTC.

This clonotype was detected ten times or more. This chain connects TRBV7-2 to TRBJ2-7, with TRBD2 identical over 12 bases. After removal of 4 bases from V and 0 bases from J, the junction contained 13 bases not matched to a gene. CDR3 length: 19 amino acids. Germline CDR1 reads SGHTA; CDR2 reads FQGNSA. Here the CDR3 DNA reads TGTGCCAGCAGCTCCCCCAGAGGACTAGCGGGACCTAGCTCCTACGAGCAGTACTTC. Its protein product is CASSSPRGLAGPSSYEQYF.

This clonotype was counted a few times. The CDR3, as DNA: TGTGCCAGCAGCCTTCAGCGGGACTCCTACGAGCAGTACTTC. This translates into CASSLQRDSYEQYF. This chain joins TRBV4-2 and TRBJ2-7, with 7 bases aligning to TRBD2. The V segment lost 4 bases and the J segment 0 bases; nucleotides outside the gene matches: 3. Per germline, CDR1 LGHNA and CDR2 YNFKEQ. CDR3 length: 14 residues.

The chain joins TRBV2 to TRBJ2-3; D perhaps matches TRBD2 (5 bases). The CDR3 consists of 13 residues. Germline V lookup: CDR1 SNHLY, CDR2 FYNNEI. The germline V and J ends were trimmed by 6 bases and 4 bases, with 11 bases remaining between them. This chain's CDR3 is CASSARVPDTQYF. As DNA, the CDR3 is TGTGCCAGCAGCGCGAGGGTCCCAGATACGCAGTATTTT.